This T cell receptor (beta chain) comes out of a study of cytomegalovirus exposure and HLA in healthy donors. Points from the study as a whole: No immune exposure information besides CMV serostatus was available.

With 1 base removed from V and 0 bases from J, the gap between germline ends came to 9 bases. CDR1 is SNHLY, CDR2 FYNNEI, per germline. The CDR3 spans 15 residues. 13 Jbeta primers and 60 Vbeta primers were used for the PCR. Here immunoSEQ multiplex PCR was the method, and the copy in TCRdb shows in-frame clones only, minus some. The sample consists of fewer than 150,000 clones, over 60% of them appearing once. A note on this clone: Its antigen is unidentified.

The clonotype comes from a woman in her forties or fifties in good health and CMV-seronegative. Sequencing was performed on PBMCs. The J gene is TRBJ1-2, the V gene TRBV2; no definite D call. The CDR3 DNA sequence: TGTGCCAGCAGTGAAGGTGTCAGTGCTAACTATGGCTACACCTTC. This sequence encodes CASSEGVSANYGYTF.